Below are 27 T cell receptor beta chains sequenced from a single sample in a study of shared clonotypes between healthy human individuals. The protocol was immunoSEQ multiplex PCR, while the TCRdb copy is restricted to in-frame clones and leaves out a portion. The sample has about 1 million clones, under 80% seen once. The material sequenced was memory CD4+ T cells sorted from blood. Subset defined: CD45RA-negative fraction. Receptor source: a man aged 18 to 30 in good health.

J is TRBJ2-1 and V is TRBV19; D may be TRBD1 (6 bases). This CDR3 comprises 18 residues. Germline CDR1 is LNHDA and CDR2 is SQIVND (reference sequence). Trimming shortened V by 9 bases and J by 0 bases, and 24 bases separated the two germline ends. The CDR3 is CASHFGGPNTYSYNEQFF. The CDR3 DNA follows: TGTGCCAGCCATTTTGGGGGCCCAAATACTTACTCCTACAATGAGCAGTTCTTC.

The chain links TRBV28 to TRBJ1-2; D call uncertain. Germline-derived CDR1 and CDR2 are MDHEN and SYDVKM. V was pared by 2 bases and J by 5 bases, with 9 bases between. This CDR3 has 13 residues. The CDR3 spells CASSLDVSYGYTF. CDR3 nucleotide sequence: TGTGCCAGCAGTTTAGATGTGTCTTATGGCTACACCTTC.

This chain uses TRBV7-9 with TRBJ2-3; 9 bases line up with TRBD2. The CDR3 sequence is 16 residues long. The V gene end was trimmed by 6 bases and the J gene end by 4 bases; junction bases not matched to a gene: 11. From germline, CDR1 is SEHNR and CDR2 FQNEAQ (reference sequence). The CDR3 loop is CASRRTLAGSADTQYF. The CDR3 nucleotides are TGTGCCAGCAGGCGAACTCTAGCGGGGTCGGCAGATACGCAGTATTTT.

This sequence joins TRBV27 and TRBJ1-1; D gene unclear. Germline values: CDR1 MNHEY, CDR2 SMNVEV (reference sequence). Deletions cut 9 bases from V and 3 bases from J, with 17 bases between. CDR3 size: 14 residues. CDR3 loop: CASPNLAGDTEAFF. CDR3 nucleotides: TGTGCCAGTCCTAACCTGGCCGGGGACACTGAAGCTTTCTTT.

This chain connects TRBV11-2 to TRBJ2-5, with D perhaps matching TRBD1 (5 bases). The germline V gene has CDR1 SGHAT and CDR2 FQNNGV. The CDR3 contains 15 residues. The V end lost 7 bases, the J end lost 3 bases, and 18 bases lay between the germline ends. CDR3 residues: CASTTRGTKKETQYF. The CDR3 region has the DNA TGTGCCAGCACCACAAGGGGTACTAAGAAAGAGACCCAGTACTTC.

This clone showed up many times. In the same sample, other DNA sequences code for this CDR3. The V call is TRBV9, the J call TRBJ2-3; TRBD2 is a possible D gene (6 bases). The V end lost 0 bases, the J end lost 3 bases, and 11 bases lay between the germline ends. Germline-derived CDR1 and CDR2 are SGDLS and YYNGEE. The CDR3 has 15 amino acids. The CDR3 coding sequence is TGTGCCAGCAGCGTAGGAGGGACTTTTACAGATACGCAGTATTTT. As protein: CASSVGGTFTDTQYF. The full variable domain, its missing parts supplied by reference TRBV9 and TRBJ2-3, is DSGVTQTPKHLITATGQRVTLRCSPRSGDLSVYWYQQSLDQGLQFLIQYYNGEERAKGNILERFSAQQFPDLHSELNLSSLELGDSALYFCASSVGGTFTDTQYFGPGTRLTVL.

V gene TRBV4-1 combines with J gene TRBJ1-5; no firm D call. Trimming took 3 bases from V and 3 from J, leaving 9 bases between them. Germline loops: CDR1 MGHRA, CDR2 YSYEKL. This CDR3 has 14 residues. The CDR3 sequence is CASSHPANNQPQHF. Written as DNA, the CDR3 is TGCGCCAGCAGCCACCCCGCCAACAATCAGCCCCAGCATTTT.

Details on this clone: The sample carries other DNA sequences with the same CDR3. This rearrangement joins TRBV9 to TRBJ1-1; D is uncertain. The germline V and J ends were trimmed by 0 bases and 5 bases, with 8 bases remaining between them. The CDR3 is 13 amino acids. Germline lookup yields CDR1 SGDLS and CDR2 YYNGEE. CDR3 DNA: TGTGCCAGCAGCGTAGGTAGTGGGACTGAAGCTTTCTTT. Translation gives CASSVGSGTEAFF.

This clone was recorded at least ten times. The chain couples TRBV14 to TRBJ1-1; D is unclear. The CDR3 is 13 residues long. Germline V gives CDR1 SGHDN, CDR2 FVKESK. The ends were cut back, 0 bases at V and 5 bases at J, with 7 bases in the middle. DNA for the CDR3: TGTGCCAGCAGCCAAGAGTGGGTTACTGAAGCTTTCTTT. The encoded protein is CASSQEWVTEAFF.

This clone is a singleton in its sample. The CDR3 sequence: CASSQPGLGPSYNEQFF. The CDR3 DNA is TGCGCCAGCAGCCAACCCGGACTGGGGCCCTCCTACAATGAGCAGTTCTTC. The rearrangement uses TRBV4-1 and TRBJ2-1; D tentatively reads TRBD1 or TRBD2 (5 bases each). The V and J ends lost 2 bases and 0 bases respectively, with 14 bases between them. Germline assignment: CDR1 MGHRA and CDR2 YSYEKL. The CDR3 runs 17 residues.

The sample holds a few counts of this clone. One junction end does not reproduce the germline sequence, and a read error may be involved. The chain links TRBV5-1 to TRBJ2-7, with 7 positions matching TRBD2. Per germline, CDR1 SGHRS and CDR2 YFSETQ. The CDR3 totals 12 residues. In DNA form, the CDR3 reads TGCGCCAGCGCCCCAAGGGAGGGGACTCCCTTCTTC. The encoded protein is CASAPREGTPFF.

The CDR3 DNA sequence: TGTGCCAGCAGCTTAGGAGTTGCAACTAATGAAAAACTGTTTTTT. It specifies CASSLGVATNEKLFF. This chain uses TRBV11-2 with TRBJ1-4; no reliable D call. With 1 base removed from V and 0 bases from J, the gap between germline ends came to 6 bases. From germline, CDR1 is SGHAT and CDR2 FQNNGV. The length of the CDR3 is 15 residues.

This clone came up once. The chain links TRBV10-3 to TRBJ2-2; possibly TRBD1 for D (8 bases). Trimming cost V 4 bases and J 8 bases, with 20 bases left between them. The CDR3 length is 16 residues. From germline, CDR1 is ENHRY and CDR2 SYGVKD. The CDR3 is CAISVSIDRGGGELFF. The CDR3, as DNA: TGTGCCATCAGTGTATCCATCGACAGGGGAGGGGGGGAGCTGTTTTTT.

The chain recombines TRBV6-1 with TRBJ1-5; D is unresolved. The CDR3 is made up of 15 amino acids. Germline CDR1 reads MNHNS; CDR2 reads SASEGT. Deletions cut 5 bases from V and 4 bases from J, with 15 bases between. CDR3 sequence reads: CASSSKGGRNQPQHF. The DNA of the CDR3 is TGTGCCAGCAGTTCCAAGGGAGGGAGGAATCAGCCCCAGCATTTT.

The gene calls are TRBV23-1 and TRBJ1-5, with D possibly being TRBD1 (5 bases). TRBV23-1 belongs to the ORF category, with a function that is uncertain. This CDR3 has 17 amino acids. The germline V and J ends were trimmed by 8 bases and 4 bases, with 24 bases remaining between them. The chain's CDR3 is CASRLSSPAGLNQPQHF. CDR3 coding DNA: TGCGCCAGCCGCCTCAGCAGTCCCGCGGGGCTGAATCAGCCCCAGCATTTT.

This clone was picked up a small number of times. The J gene is TRBJ2-1, the V gene TRBV19; D is uncertain. Looked up from germline, CDR1 is LNHDA and CDR2 is SQIVND (reference sequence). V was trimmed by 9 bases and J by 4 bases, leaving 13 bases between them. This CDR3 contains 13 residues. CDR3 nucleotide sequence: TGTGCCAGCCAGCAAGGTCGTTACAATGAGCAGTTCTTC. Amino acids: CASQQGRYNEQFF.

The chain couples TRBV11-2 to TRBJ2-5, with D possibly being TRBD2 (6 bases). From germline, CDR1 is SGHAT and CDR2 FQNNGV. This CDR3 is built from 14 residues. The ends were cut back, 1 base at V and 5 bases at J, with 11 bases in the middle. CDR3 coding DNA: TGTGCCAGCAGCTTAGGGGGGGTAGCGGAGACCCAGTACTTC. Encoded protein: CASSLGGVAETQYF.

V gene TRBV5-4 combines with J gene TRBJ2-3; tentatively, D is TRBD2 (5 bases). The V gene's germline CDR1 is SGHNT and CDR2 YYREEE (reference sequence). CDR3 length: 14 amino acids. The germline V and J ends were trimmed by 5 bases and 5 bases, with 15 bases remaining between them. CDR3 nucleotides: TGTGCCAGCAGGGGAAACGGGATTTTAGATACGCAGTATTTT. This gives the protein CASRGNGILDTQYF.

J is TRBJ2-7 and V is TRBV2, with D perhaps assigned TRBD1 or TRBD2 (5 bases each). Deletions cut 4 bases from V and 3 bases from J, with 10 bases between. From germline, CDR1 is SNHLY and CDR2 FYNNEI. The CDR3 spans 13 residues. Written as DNA, the CDR3 is TGTGCCAGCAGTGCGGGACGCAGCTACGAGCAGTACTTC. Residues: CASSAGRSYEQYF.

The chain employs TRBV7-9 and TRBJ1-6, with 9 bases fitting TRBD1. From germline, CDR1 is SEHNR and CDR2 FQNEAQ (reference sequence). With V trimmed by 4 bases and J by 5 bases, 3 bases remained unmatched. The CDR3 contains 15 residues. CDR3 coding DNA: TGTGCCAGCAGCTCGGGACAGGGCAATAATTCACCCCTCCACTTT. Protein product: CASSSGQGNNSPLHF.

This clone was detected many times. The chain is built from TRBV21-1 and TRBJ2-3; the DNA was not compared with TRBD1, the D call given in the table. TRBV21-1 is an annotated pseudogene. The CDR3 spans 15 residues. In DNA form, the CDR3 reads TGTGCCAGCAGCACCCGACAGGGTCAGAAAGATACGCAGTATTTT. Translated, it gives CASSTRQGQKDTQYF.

The rearrangement uses TRBV5-5 and TRBJ1-1; weak D call: TRBD1 (5 bases). The V gene's germline CDR1 is SGHKS and CDR2 YYEKEE (reference sequence). Trimming left V 4 bases short and J 1 base short, with 26 bases between. This CDR3 is built from 19 residues. The CDR3 nucleotides are TGTGCCAGCAGCCCGGAGTTTAGTGTGGGACGGATATCGAACACTGAAGCTTTCTTT. Its protein product is CASSPEFSVGRISNTEAFF.

The chain has TRBV6-1 and TRBJ2-3, with D maybe TRBD2 (6 bases). This CDR3 region has 14 residues. The V end was cut by 6 bases, the J end by 4 bases, with 14 bases between. CDR1 is MNHNS, CDR2 SASEGT, per germline. CDR3 loop: CASRLLAPADTQYF. The DNA for the CDR3 is TGTGCCAGCAGGTTACTAGCCCCCGCAGATACGCAGTATTTT.

The count of this clone is one. The V call is TRBV4-1, the J call TRBJ2-3, with 12 bases aligning to TRBD1. Germline trimming cut 5 bases from V and 1 base from J; bases unmatched to any gene: 7. Looked up from germline, CDR1 is MGHRA and CDR2 is YSYEKL. The CDR3 extends over 17 amino acids. In nucleotides, the CDR3 is TGCGCCAGCAGCTTAGCGGGGACAGGGGGCGGCACAGATACGCAGTATTTT. It specifies CASSLAGTGGGTDTQYF.

The J gene is TRBJ2-3, the V gene TRBV18; D unresolved. In germline, CDR1 is KGHSH, CDR2 LQKENI. The CDR3 spans 12 residues. V lost 5 bases and J 6 bases, leaving 9 bases between the germline ends. For the CDR3, the DNA is TGTGCCAGCTCATGGTCACAGGATACGCAGTATTTT. It is translated as CASSWSQDTQYF.

This rearrangement joins TRBV11-2 to TRBJ2-1; D is undetermined. CDR3 length: 14 amino acids. V was clipped by 4 bases and J by 1 base, with 8 bases between them. Germline V gene lookup returns CDR1 SGHAT and CDR2 FQNNGV. The chain's CDR3 is CASSSVRSYNEQFF. The CDR3 nucleotides are TGTGCCAGCAGCTCGGTTAGGTCCTACAATGAGCAGTTCTTC.

The gene calls are TRBV4-3 and TRBJ1-2, with D possibly TRBD1 on 5 matching bases. Germline V CDR1 and CDR2: LGHNA, YSLEER. V shed 0 bases and J shed 7 bases, with 15 bases lying between them. This CDR3 comprises 15 residues. CDR3 nucleotides: TGCGCCAGCAGCCAAGATTGGGCGGGACCCACTGGCTACACCTTC. Its protein is CASSQDWAGPTGYTF.